In its sample, the clone carrying this TCR beta chain was seen a few times. Its antigen remains unknown. The data originate from a study of T cells after yellow fever vaccination. Study results and limitations: A minor fraction of clonotypes spanned both CD4 and CD8 compartments.

Each CDR3 protein gets one entry after TCRdb re-called the 5' RACE reads with MiXCR. The sample lists hundreds of thousands of distinct CDR3 sequences; roughly a sixth were seen once. This CDR3 contains 12 residues. Germline V gene lookup returns CDR1 MGHDK and CDR2 SYGVNS. The V end lost 2 bases, the J end lost 8 bases, and 10 bases lay between the germline ends. The material was PBMCs, obtained before the yellow fever booster vaccination. The receptor's source is a man younger than 35 who received the YFV17D yellow fever vaccine. The chain has TRBV25-1 and TRBJ2-7; D is perhaps TRBD1 (6 bases). The CDR3 protein is CASSEQGPQQYF. CDR3 nucleotides: TGTGCCAGCAGTGAACAGGGGCCACAGCAGTACTTC.